This T cell receptor (beta chain) was identified during a study of cytomegalovirus exposure and HLA in healthy donors. It was with 60 Vbeta and 13 Jbeta primers that the PCR ran. TCRdb's copy holds only in-frame clones and misses some; the assay was immunoSEQ multiplex PCR. Here the sample spans fewer than 200,000 clones, over 60% being singletons. Germline V lookup: CDR1 ENHRY, CDR2 SYGVKD. This CDR3 is built from 15 residues. Losses at the gene ends were 7 bases for V and 6 bases for J; bases not matched to a gene: 13. As concerns this clone: Its antigen is not known.

Points from the study as a whole: Upon later analysis, HLA-associated TCR beta chains proved more clonally expanded than other, equally common chains.

This sequence was found in a girl aged 5-17 years in good health and CMV-seronegative. The sequencing input was PBMCs. This chain connects TRBV10-3 to TRBJ1-1; TRBD1 matches 8 bases. CDR3 sequence reads: CAITSRTGQSAEAFF. The CDR3 bases are TGTGCCATCACCTCCAGGACAGGGCAGTCGGCTGAAGCTTTCTTT.